This T cell receptor beta chain is drawn from a study of T cell responses to AZD1222 COVID-19 vaccine. Study overall: The study pooled second doses at about 4 or about 12 weeks.

Turning to this clone: Its target is not known.

This CDR3 is 18 amino acids long. Looked up from germline, CDR1 is SEHNR and CDR2 is FQNEAQ (reference sequence). The V segment lost 1 base and the J segment 1 base; nucleotides outside the gene matches: 10. Whole-study results and caveats: CD4 TCRs covered the whole spike, strongest at regions 160-218 and 743-854. Nearly half of spike-specific TCRs reportedly target variant regions that are unmutated in the B.1.351 and B.1.1.7 variants.

Sequenced by immunoSEQ multiplex PCR; TCRdb stores in-frame clones only, minus some. Found here are roughly 150,000 clones, roughly 92% of them singletons; the top ten hold around 1.5%. This TCR was recovered from an adult in good health. The V gene is TRBV7-9, the J gene TRBJ1-1; TRBD1 matches at 9 bases. This sample comprised peripheral blood, obtained on day 0 of AZD1222 vaccination. The CDR3 DNA follows: TGTGCCAGCAGCTTAGGCTCTCTTAGGACAGGGGCGAACACTGAAGCTTTCTTT. Translation: CASSLGSLRTGANTEAFF. Full variable domain (missing parts from reference TRBV7-9 and TRBJ1-1): DTGVSQNPRHKITKRGQNVTFRCDPISEHNRLYWYRQTLGQGPEFLTYFQNEAQLEKSRLLSDRFSAERPKGSFSTLEIQRTEQGDSAMYLCASSLGSLRTGANTEAFFGQGTRLTVV.